This TCR beta chain emerged from a study of blood T cells in healthy people across ages. General study points: More naive CD4+ cells and higher diversity were found in long-lived than in aged donors.

Donors ranged from roughly 6 to 100 years old and were healthy Caucasians in Russia. Through a sample-barcoded 5' primer and a J-beta primer mix, a second PCR was run for roughly 6 to 12 cycles. TCRdb reprocessed the 5' RACE reads via MiXCR and lists one record per CDR3 protein. The sample contains 590,000 or so distinct CDR3 sequences, roughly 30% of which appear only once. This CDR3 spans 16 amino acids. J gave up 10 bases and V 0 bases, and 13 bases lay outside the gene matches. The germline V gene has CDR1 SGHRS and CDR2 YFSETQ. This clonotype was observed at least ten times. Its antigen remains unidentified.

The sequence was collected from a woman older than 75 in good health. Source material: blood. The V and J genes are TRBV5-1 and TRBJ2-1, with 7 bases fitting TRBD1. CDR3 bases: TGCGCCAGCAGCTTGGCCGTGACAGGGATTTTTCGGGAGCAGTTCTTC. Amino acid sequence: CASSLAVTGIFREQFF.